The next 25 T cell receptor beta chains were all read from a single sample in a study of control samples from healthy donors and cancer patients (TCRdb year 2020). Library generation was performed with the immunoSEQ multiplex PCR assay. The table comes from immuneACCESS by way of TCRdb, which keeps in-frame sequences with V and J called. Part of the clones is missing from these tables; in studies checked, under half for an unresolved V gene and the rest for unknown reasons. The sample yields roughly 100,000 clones; around 89% were counted once. The top ten hold under 20% of the sample. Sample: PBMCs. These TCRs come from a man aged 60 to 69 with lung cancer.

The gene calls are TRBV9 and TRBJ2-2; possibly TRBD1 for D (6 bases). CDR3 length: 15 amino acids. The germline V gene has CDR1 SGDLS and CDR2 YYNGEE. Trimming cost V 0 bases and J 3 bases, with 9 bases left between them. The CDR3 region has the DNA TGTGCCAGCAGCGTAGGCAGGGGCGACACCGGGGAGCTGTTTTTT. Its protein product is CASSVGRGDTGELFF.

This chain uses TRBV10-3 with TRBJ1-1; D not resolved. This CDR3 is built from 14 residues. V lost 4 bases, J lost 0 bases, and 9 bases lay in between. CDR1 is ENHRY and CDR2 is SYGVKD in the germline V gene. The CDR3 sequence: CAISVGTLNTEAFF. The DNA for the CDR3 is TGTGCCATCAGTGTGGGCACCCTGAACACTGAAGCTTTCTTT.

This chain connects TRBV5-1 to TRBJ1-1, with 9 bases lining up with TRBD1. CDR3 length equals 15 residues. In germline, CDR1 is SGHRS, CDR2 YFSETQ. V trimming: 6 bases; J trimming: 2 bases; junction bases outside the gene matches: 8. This CDR3 reads CASKLRTGVNTEAFF. CDR3 DNA: TGCGCCAGCAAACTTAGGACAGGGGTCAACACTGAAGCTTTCTTT.

This chain connects TRBV6-5 to TRBJ2-1; tentatively, D is TRBD2 (6 bases). Germline CDR1 is MNHEY and CDR2 is SVGAGI. Trimming took 6 bases from V and 8 from J, leaving 20 bases between them. CDR3 length: 15 amino acids. The DNA of the CDR3 is TGTGCCAGCAGCCTGAACGTTTGGTCGGGGGATGAGCAGTTCTTC. This translates into CASSLNVWSGDEQFF.

The genes are TRBV12-5 and TRBJ2-3; D is possibly TRBD1 or TRBD2 (5 bases each). CDR3 length: 19 amino acids. V was clipped by 0 bases and J by 2 bases, with 21 bases between them. Germline loops: CDR1 LGHNT, CDR2 FRNRAP. In DNA form, the CDR3 reads TGTGCTAGTGGTTTGGTACGAGGTGGGGACCCTTTTCTCACAGATACGCAGTATTTT. It is translated as CASGLVRGGDPFLTDTQYF.

The V call is TRBV6-5, the J call TRBJ2-2; D unresolved. There are 15 residues in the CDR3. The V gene's germline CDR1 is MNHEY and CDR2 SVGAGI. V lost 8 bases, J lost 1 base, and 14 bases lay in between. The CDR3 DNA follows: TGTGCCAGCCAAGACGGCTTCATGAACACCGGGGAGCTGTTTTTT. Protein product: CASQDGFMNTGELFF.

Regarding this clone: This same CDR3 is encoded by further DNA sequences in the sample. The V gene is TRBV7-9, the J gene TRBJ2-3, with D perhaps TRBD2 (6 bases). The CDR3 covers 15 residues. Germline assignment: CDR1 SEHNR and CDR2 FQNEAQ (reference sequence). The V end was cut by 4 bases, the J end by 0 bases, with 11 bases between. As DNA, the CDR3 is TGTGCCAGCAGCTCGGGACTTCTAAGCACAGATACGCAGTATTTT. This sequence encodes CASSSGLLSTDTQYF.

The chain joins TRBV3-1 (or the pseudogene TRBV3-2) to TRBJ2-3, with 10 bases fitting TRBD1. The CDR3 extends over 15 amino acids. The V gene end was trimmed by 5 bases and the J gene end by 3 bases; junction bases not matched to a gene: 5. Germline CDR1 reads LGHDT; CDR2 reads YNNKEL (reference sequence). CDR3 loop: CASSSRDRGTDTQYF. CDR3 coding DNA: TGTGCCAGCAGCTCCCGGGACAGGGGAACAGATACGCAGTATTTT.

The chain is built from TRBV5-4 and TRBJ1-2; D gene uncertain. Germline CDR1 reads SGHNT; CDR2 reads YYREEE (reference sequence). V dropped 0 bases and J dropped 3 bases, with 6 bases sitting between them. This CDR3 spans 13 amino acids. The CDR3 protein is CASSLDGYYGYTF. The CDR3 DNA is TGTGCCAGCAGCTTGGACGGATACTATGGCTACACCTTC.

This chain uses TRBV5-4 with TRBJ1-2, with unresolved D. The germline V and J ends were trimmed by 2 bases and 2 bases, with 13 bases remaining between them. Germline V gene sequence: CDR1 SGHNT, CDR2 YYREEE (reference sequence). CDR3 length equals 15 residues. CDR3 protein: CASSLSLMPNYGYTF. DNA for the CDR3: TGTGCCAGCAGCTTATCCCTGATGCCGAACTATGGCTACACCTTC.

This rearrangement joins TRBV7-9 to TRBJ1-6; D unclear. V shed 1 base and J shed 11 bases, with 6 bases lying between them. Germline lookup yields CDR1 SEHNR and CDR2 FQNEAQ (reference sequence). The CDR3 loop spans 12 amino acids. CDR3 residues: CASSLDAPPLHF. CDR3 sequence (DNA): TGTGCCAGCAGCTTAGACGCCCCACCCCTCCACTTT.

The chain has TRBV6-1 and TRBJ1-2; no clear D gene. V was clipped by 2 bases and J by 6 bases, with 7 bases between them. This CDR3 region has 12 residues. In germline, CDR1 is MNHNS, CDR2 SASEGT. The CDR3 coding sequence is TGTGCCAGCAGTGAACCCAGAGATGGCTACACCTTC. Residues: CASSEPRDGYTF.

The V gene is TRBV9, the J gene TRBJ2-3; 7 bases map to TRBD1. CDR3 size: 19 residues. V lost 3 bases and J lost 0; bases outside the gene matches: 16. Germline CDR1 is SGDLS and CDR2 is YYNGEE. The CDR3: CASSARWIRQGRSTDTQYF. The CDR3 DNA reads as TGTGCCAGCAGCGCAAGGTGGATAAGACAGGGAAGAAGCACAGATACGCAGTATTTT.

V and J are TRBV4-1 and TRBJ2-5; 12 bases fit TRBD2. After removal of 5 bases from V and 3 bases from J, the junction contained 4 bases not matched to a gene. The CDR3 has 15 amino acids. Germline V gene sequence: CDR1 MGHRA, CDR2 YSYEKL. The CDR3 sequence: CASSGRLAGEETQYF. CDR3 nucleotides: TGCGCCAGCAGCGGCCGACTAGCGGGGGAAGAGACCCAGTACTTC.

The V and J genes are TRBV5-4 and TRBJ2-6, with D perhaps TRBD1 or TRBD2 (5 bases each). This CDR3 is built from 15 residues. CDR1 SGHNT and CDR2 YYREEE come from the germline V gene (reference sequence). Trimming cost V 4 bases and J 1 base, with 9 bases left between them. CDR3 nucleotide sequence: TGTGCCAGCAGCCGAGGGGAATCTGGGGCCAACGTCCTGACTTTC. Residues: CASSRGESGANVLTF. Combining the CDR3 with reference TRBV5-4 and TRBJ2-6 gives the whole variable domain ETGVTQSPTHLIKTRGQQVTLRCSSQSGHNTVSWYQQALGQGPQFIFQYYREEENGRGNFPPRFSGLQFPNYSSELNVNALELDDSALYLCASSRGESGANVLTFGAGSRLTVL.

This chain connects TRBV7-9 to TRBJ1-2; maybe TRBD1 (6 bases). V was pared by 1 base and J by 3 bases, with 15 bases between. Germline-derived CDR1 and CDR2 are SEHNR and FQNEAQ (reference sequence). The CDR3 runs to 16 residues. The CDR3, as DNA: TGTGCCAGCAGCTTAGAGGCAGGGGCCGGTCACTATGGCTACACCTTC. This gives the protein CASSLEAGAGHYGYTF.

The chain couples TRBV6-6 to TRBJ1-6; D call uncertain. In germline, CDR1 is MNHNY, CDR2 SVGAGI (reference sequence). V was pared by 2 bases and J by 7 bases, with 15 bases between. This CDR3 is 16 amino acids long. The CDR3 coding sequence is TGTGCCAGCAGTTACGAGGCAGCCGAGGAAAATTCACCCCTCCACTTT. This translates into CASSYEAAEENSPLHF.

The chain couples TRBV11-3 to TRBJ1-5; perhaps TRBD1 as D (5 bases). Germline CDR1 reads SGHNT; CDR2 reads YENEEA. V was clipped by 2 bases and J by 1 base, with 12 bases between them. The CDR3 is made up of 16 amino acids. The DNA of the CDR3 is TGTGCCAGCAGCTTATTGGGACGCGTGAGCAATCAGCCCCAGCATTTT. Protein sequence: CASSLLGRVSNQPQHF.

This rearrangement joins TRBV5-1 to TRBJ1-2, with a tentative D call TRBD1 (5 bases). The germline gives CDR1 SGHRS, CDR2 YFSETQ. The germline V and J ends were trimmed by 0 bases and 7 bases, with 16 bases remaining between them. CDR3 length equals 15 residues. The CDR3 nucleotides read TGCGCCAGCAGCTTGGGTGACAGCAAGTCAAGTGGCTACACCTTC. Encoded protein: CASSLGDSKSSGYTF.

The rearrangement links TRBV29-1 to TRBJ2-5, with TRBD2 as a possible D gene (5 bases). Trimming removed 5 bases from V and 2 bases from J, with 12 bases in between. The CDR3 runs 13 residues. CDR1 is SQVTM and CDR2 is ANQGSEA in the germline V gene. CDR3 protein: CSVRRGSQETQYF. The CDR3 DNA is TGCAGCGTTAGGCGCGGGTCACAAGAGACCCAGTACTTC.

A few counts support this clone. The CDR3, as DNA: TGCAGCGTCATCGGGGGTAGGGGATCTGAAGCTTTCTTT. Translation: CSVIGGRGSEAFF. The chain carries TRBV29-1 and TRBJ1-1, with a weak D call TRBD1 (5 bases). The CDR3 length is 13 residues. CDR1 and CDR2 (germline): SQVTM, ANQGSEA. V was cut by 6 bases and J by 6 bases, with 17 bases left in between.

The chain couples TRBV6-5 to TRBJ1-6, with 10 positions matching TRBD1. With 7 bases clipped from V and 10 bases from J, the junction kept 10 bases outside the gene matches. Per germline, CDR1 MNHEY and CDR2 SVGAGI. The CDR3 spans 15 residues. The CDR3 reads CASIGGTGDYSPLHF. The CDR3 DNA reads TGTGCCAGCATAGGGGGGACAGGGGATTACTCACCCCTCCACTTT.

The V call is TRBV24-1, the J call TRBJ1-2; D unclear. The CDR3 totals 13 residues. The V end lost 7 bases, the J end lost 7 bases, and 15 bases lay between the germline ends. The germline gives CDR1 KGHDR, CDR2 SFDVKD. CDR3 nucleotide sequence: TGTGCCACCAGGGGTTCCGGGCGAGCTGGCTACACCTTC. Its protein product is CATRGSGRAGYTF.

This chain joins TRBV2 and TRBJ1-2; TRBD1 agrees at 12 bases. The germline CDR1 and CDR2 sequences are SNHLY and FYNNEI. Trimming took 3 bases from V and 4 from J; bases not matched to a gene: 0. This CDR3 is 14 amino acids long. DNA of the CDR3: TGTGCCAGCAGTGAGGGACAGGGGGCCTATGGCTACACCTTC. Translation: CASSEGQGAYGYTF.

V is TRBV9 and J is TRBJ1-1; D is possibly TRBD1 (5 bases). The germline CDR1 and CDR2 sequences are SGDLS and YYNGEE. The V end was cut by 0 bases, the J end by 1 base, with 13 bases between. The CDR3 loop spans 16 amino acids. CDR3 protein: CASSVGSGRGNTEAFF. The CDR3 DNA reads as TGTGCCAGCAGCGTAGGGTCAGGGAGGGGGAACACTGAAGCTTTCTTT. Using reference TRBV9 and TRBJ1-1 for the parts outside the CDR3, the full variable domain is DSGVTQTPKHLITATGQRVTLRCSPRSGDLSVYWYQQSLDQGLQFLIQYYNGEERAKGNILERFSAQQFPDLHSELNLSSLELGDSALYFCASSVGSGRGNTEAFFGQGTRLTVV.